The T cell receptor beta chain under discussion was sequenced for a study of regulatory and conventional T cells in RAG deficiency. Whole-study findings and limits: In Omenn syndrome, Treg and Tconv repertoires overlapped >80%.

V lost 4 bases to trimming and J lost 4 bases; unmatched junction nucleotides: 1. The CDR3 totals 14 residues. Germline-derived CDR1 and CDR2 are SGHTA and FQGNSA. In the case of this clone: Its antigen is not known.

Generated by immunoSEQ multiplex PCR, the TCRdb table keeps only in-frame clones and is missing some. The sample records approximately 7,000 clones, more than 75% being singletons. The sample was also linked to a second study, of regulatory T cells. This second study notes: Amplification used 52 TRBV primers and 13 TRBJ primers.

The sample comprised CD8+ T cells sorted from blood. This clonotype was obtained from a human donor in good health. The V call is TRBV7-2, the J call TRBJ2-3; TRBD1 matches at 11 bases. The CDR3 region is CASSWTGGADTQYF. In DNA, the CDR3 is TGTGCCAGCAGCTGGACAGGGGGCGCAGATACGCAGTATTTT.